A selection of T cell receptor beta chains follows, all from one sample in a study of cytotoxic CD8 clonotypes in ibrutinib-treated CLL. Clones were sequenced by immunoSEQ multiplex PCR, and TCRdb holds only the in-frame ones, with some missing. In the table there are around 310,000 clones, 80% of which are singletons. Sequenced here: PBMCs, sampled before ibrutinib treatment. These receptors all stem from a human donor with chronic lymphocytic leukemia. Each CDR3 is given with its conserved first and last residue. Each record gives: J gene, D gene, clone size, V gene, CDR3 length, CDR3 protein, CDR3 DNA. A D gene is named only where the DNA matches it firmly. Clone size appears in some rows only: once, few, many, or a class for an expanded clone.

J gene: TRBJ2-3
D gene: TRBD2
clone size: few
V gene: TRBV10-3
CDR3 length: 15
CDR3 protein: CAINPSGAEQGTQYF
CDR3 DNA: TGTGCCATCAATCCTAGCGGGGCCGAGCAGGGTACGCAGTATTTT

J gene: TRBJ1-1
D gene: .
clone size: .
V gene: TRBV9
CDR3 length: 16
CDR3 protein: CASSVLGRTQNTEAFF
CDR3 DNA: TGTGCCAGCAGCGTATTAGGTAGGACACAGAACACTGAAGCTTTCTTT

J gene: TRBJ2-2
D gene: .
clone size: .
V gene: TRBV25-1
CDR3 length: 17
CDR3 protein: CASRPTPGRGDTGELFF
CDR3 DNA: TGTGCCAGCAGGCCCACCCCCGGAAGAGGGGACACCGGGGAGCTGTTTTTT

J gene: TRBJ2-7
D gene: .
clone size: once
V gene: TRBV10-2
CDR3 length: 12
CDR3 protein: CASSEYAREQYF
CDR3 DNA: TGCGCCAGCAGTGAGTACGCACGCGAGCAGTACTTC

J gene: TRBJ2-7
D gene: .
clone size: .
V gene: TRBV4-2
CDR3 length: 16
CDR3 protein: CASSQVYEGAIYEQYF
CDR3 DNA: TGTGCCAGCAGCCAAGTCTATGAGGGAGCTATCTACGAGCAGTACTTC

J gene: TRBJ1-2
D gene: .
clone size: .
V gene: TRBV4-1
CDR3 length: 14
CDR3 protein: CASSQEQEIYGYTF
CDR3 DNA: TGCGCCAGCAGCCAAGAACAGGAAATCTATGGCTACACCTTC

J gene: TRBJ1-1
D gene: .
clone size: few
V gene: TRBV5-1
CDR3 length: 13
CDR3 protein: CASSLAPDTEAFF
CDR3 DNA: TGCGCCAGCAGCTTGGCCCCGGACACTGAAGCTTTCTTT

J gene: TRBJ1-2
D gene: .
clone size: .
V gene: TRBV18
CDR3 length: 14
CDR3 protein: CASSPPLAKGGYTF
CDR3 DNA: TGTGCCAGCTCACCACCGCTCGCTAAGGGAGGCTACACCTTC

J gene: TRBJ2-7
D gene: .
clone size: .
V gene: TRBV29-1
CDR3 length: 15
CDR3 protein: CSVVSTRSYSYEQYF
CDR3 DNA: TGCAGCGTTGTCTCCACTAGAAGCTACTCCTACGAGCAGTACTTC

J gene: TRBJ2-2
D gene: .
clone size: .
V gene: TRBV14
CDR3 length: 13
CDR3 protein: CASSQVRSGELFF
CDR3 DNA: TGTGCCAGCAGCCAAGTGAGGAGCGGGGAGCTGTTTTTT

J gene: TRBJ2-4
D gene: .
clone size: .
V gene: TRBV18
CDR3 length: 14
CDR3 protein: CASSPNRPRGIQYF
CDR3 DNA: TGTGCCAGCTCACCAAACCGACCGAGAGGGATTCAGTACTTC

J gene: TRBJ2-3
D gene: .
clone size: once
V gene: TRBV5-6
CDR3 length: 13
CDR3 protein: CASSLSDSNTQYF
CDR3 DNA: TGTGCCAGCAGCTTATCGGACAGCAATACGCAGTATTTT

J gene: TRBJ1-1
D gene: .
clone size: .
V gene: TRBV28
CDR3 length: 14
CDR3 protein: CASSSTGTPAAAFF
CDR3 DNA: TGTGCCAGCAGTTCCACCGGGACACCAGCTGCAGCTTTCTTT

J gene: TRBJ2-2
D gene: TRBD2
clone size: .
V gene: TRBV7-3
CDR3 length: 14
CDR3 protein: CASSLVAGAGELFF
CDR3 DNA: TGTGCCAGCAGCTTAGTCGCGGGAGCCGGGGAGCTGTTTTTT

J gene: TRBJ1-1
D gene: .
clone size: .
V gene: TRBV9
CDR3 length: 14
CDR3 protein: CASSALSVVTEAFF
CDR3 DNA: TGTGCCAGCAGCGCTCTTTCGGTTGTCACTGAAGCTTTCTTT

J gene: TRBJ1-1
D gene: .
clone size: few
V gene: TRBV4-1
CDR3 length: 15
CDR3 protein: CASSQESTVFPEAFF
CDR3 DNA: TGCGCCAGCAGCCAAGAAAGTACAGTTTTCCCTGAAGCTTTCTTT

J gene: TRBJ2-7
D gene: TRBD1
clone size: once
V gene: TRBV18
CDR3 length: 15
CDR3 protein: CASSPAGQGLYEQYF
CDR3 DNA: TGTGCCAGCTCACCAGCGGGACAGGGATTATACGAGCAGTACTTC

J gene: TRBJ1-5
D gene: TRBD1
clone size: .
V gene: TRBV5-1
CDR3 length: 14
CDR3 protein: CASRPGTGVQPQHF
CDR3 DNA: TGCGCCAGCAGACCCGGGACAGGGGTTCAGCCCCAGCATTTT

J gene: TRBJ1-5
D gene: .
clone size: .
V gene: TRBV7-8
CDR3 length: 13
CDR3 protein: CASSLDVQQPQHF
CDR3 DNA: TGTGCCAGCAGCTTGGACGTTCAGCAGCCCCAGCATTTT

J gene: TRBJ2-3
D gene: TRBD2
clone size: .
V gene: TRBV4-2
CDR3 length: 17
CDR3 protein: CASSQTGLAGEVDTQYF
CDR3 DNA: TGTGCCAGCAGCCAAACCGGACTAGCGGGAGAGGTAGATACGCAGTATTTT

J gene: TRBJ2-1
D gene: TRBD1
clone size: .
V gene: TRBV27
CDR3 length: 15
CDR3 protein: CASRPRTGSTNEQFF
CDR3 DNA: TGTGCCAGCAGACCCCGGACAGGATCCACCAATGAGCAGTTCTTC

J gene: TRBJ2-1
D gene: TRBD2
clone size: .
V gene: TRBV11-2
CDR3 length: 15
CDR3 protein: CASSLVSGGYNEQFF
CDR3 DNA: TGTGCCAGCAGCTTAGTGTCGGGGGGTTACAATGAGCAGTTCTTC

J gene: TRBJ2-3
D gene: .
clone size: .
V gene: TRBV4-2
CDR3 length: 14
CDR3 protein: CASSQAAGTDTQYF
CDR3 DNA: TGTGCCAGCAGCCAAGCGGCGGGGACAGATACGCAGTATTTT

J gene: TRBJ2-3
D gene: .
clone size: .
V gene: TRBV4-1
CDR3 length: 13
CDR3 protein: CASSQDRANTQYF
CDR3 DNA: TGCGCCAGCAGCCAAGATCGGGCGAATACGCAGTATTTT

J gene: TRBJ2-3
D gene: TRBD2
clone size: .
V gene: TRBV10-2
CDR3 length: 14
CDR3 protein: CASHVGGGQDTQYF
CDR3 DNA: TGCGCCAGCCACGTCGGGGGAGGGCAAGATACGCAGTATTTT

J gene: TRBJ2-1
D gene: .
clone size: .
V gene: TRBV2
CDR3 length: 11
CDR3 protein: CASTYVYEQFF
CDR3 DNA: TGTGCCAGCACCTATGTTTATGAGCAGTTCTTC

J gene: TRBJ2-7
D gene: TRBD1
clone size: .
V gene: TRBV7-7
CDR3 length: 15
CDR3 protein: CASSLGPGQGYEQYF
CDR3 DNA: TGTGCCAGCAGCTTGGGCCCGGGACAGGGCTACGAGCAGTACTTC

J gene: TRBJ2-1
D gene: .
clone size: .
V gene: TRBV11-2
CDR3 length: 19
CDR3 protein: CASSFYARSSTSRGNEQFF
CDR3 DNA: TGTGCCAGCAGCTTCTACGCCCGATCTAGCACCTCCCGAGGGAATGAGCAGTTCTTC